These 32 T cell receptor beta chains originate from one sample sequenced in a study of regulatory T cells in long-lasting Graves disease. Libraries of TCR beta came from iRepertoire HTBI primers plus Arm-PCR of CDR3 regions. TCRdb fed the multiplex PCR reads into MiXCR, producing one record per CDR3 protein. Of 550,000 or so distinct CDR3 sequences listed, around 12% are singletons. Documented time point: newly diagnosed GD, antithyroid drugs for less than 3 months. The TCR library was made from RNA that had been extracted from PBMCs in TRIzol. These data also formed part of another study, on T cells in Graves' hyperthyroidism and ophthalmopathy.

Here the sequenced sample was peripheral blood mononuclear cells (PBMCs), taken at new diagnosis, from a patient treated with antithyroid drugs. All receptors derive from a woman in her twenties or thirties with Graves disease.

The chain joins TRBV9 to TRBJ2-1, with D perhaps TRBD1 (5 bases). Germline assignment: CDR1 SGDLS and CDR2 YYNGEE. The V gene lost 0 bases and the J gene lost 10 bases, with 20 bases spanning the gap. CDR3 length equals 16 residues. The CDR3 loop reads CASSVDVDTASHEQFF. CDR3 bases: TGTGCCAGCAGCGTAGATGTGGACACGGCCTCTCACGAGCAGTTCTTC.

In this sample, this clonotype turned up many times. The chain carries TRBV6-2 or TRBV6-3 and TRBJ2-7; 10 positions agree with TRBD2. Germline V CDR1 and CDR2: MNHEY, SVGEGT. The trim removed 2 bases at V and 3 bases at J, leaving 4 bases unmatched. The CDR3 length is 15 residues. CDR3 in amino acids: CASSYLAGVVYEQYF. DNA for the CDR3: TGTGCCAGCAGTTACCTAGCGGGAGTCGTCTACGAGCAGTACTTC.

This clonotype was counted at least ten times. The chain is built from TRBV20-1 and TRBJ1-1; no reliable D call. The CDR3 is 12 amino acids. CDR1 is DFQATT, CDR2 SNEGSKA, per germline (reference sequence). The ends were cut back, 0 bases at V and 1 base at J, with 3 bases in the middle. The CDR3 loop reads CSARDRNTEAFF. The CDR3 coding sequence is TGCAGTGCTAGAGATAGGAACACTGAAGCTTTCTTT.

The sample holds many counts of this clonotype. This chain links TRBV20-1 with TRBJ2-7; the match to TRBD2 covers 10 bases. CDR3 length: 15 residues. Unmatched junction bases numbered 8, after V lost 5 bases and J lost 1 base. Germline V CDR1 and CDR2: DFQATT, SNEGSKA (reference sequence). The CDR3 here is CSASLTAGGSYEQYF. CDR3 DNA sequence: TGCAGTGCTTCTCTCACAGCGGGAGGGTCCTACGAGCAGTACTTC.

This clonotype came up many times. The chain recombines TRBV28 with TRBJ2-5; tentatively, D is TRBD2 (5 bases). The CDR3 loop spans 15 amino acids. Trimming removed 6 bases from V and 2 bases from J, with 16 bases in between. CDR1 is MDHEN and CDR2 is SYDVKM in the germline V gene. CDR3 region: CASSLFYSEQETQYF. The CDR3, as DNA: TGTGCCAGCAGCCTCTTCTATAGCGAGCAAGAGACCCAGTACTTC. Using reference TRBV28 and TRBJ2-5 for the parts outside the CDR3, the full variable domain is DVKVTQSSRYLVKRTGEKVFLECVQDMDHENMFWYRQDPGLGLRLIYFSYDVKMKEKGDIPEGYSVSREKKERFSLILESASTNQTSMYLCASSLFYSEQETQYFGPGTRLLVL.

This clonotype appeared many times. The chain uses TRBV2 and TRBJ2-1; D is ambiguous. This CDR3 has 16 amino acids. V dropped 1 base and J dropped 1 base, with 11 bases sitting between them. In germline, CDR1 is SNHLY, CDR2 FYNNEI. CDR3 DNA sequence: TGTGCCAGCAGTGAAGGGCCAGGCAAGTCCTACAATGAGCAGTTCTTC. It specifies CASSEGPGKSYNEQFF.

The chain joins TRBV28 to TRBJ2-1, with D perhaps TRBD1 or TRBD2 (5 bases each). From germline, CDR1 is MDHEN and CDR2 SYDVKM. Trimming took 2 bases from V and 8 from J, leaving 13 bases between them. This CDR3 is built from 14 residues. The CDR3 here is CASSLEGARDEQFF. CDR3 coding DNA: TGTGCCAGCAGTTTAGAGGGAGCCAGGGATGAGCAGTTCTTC.

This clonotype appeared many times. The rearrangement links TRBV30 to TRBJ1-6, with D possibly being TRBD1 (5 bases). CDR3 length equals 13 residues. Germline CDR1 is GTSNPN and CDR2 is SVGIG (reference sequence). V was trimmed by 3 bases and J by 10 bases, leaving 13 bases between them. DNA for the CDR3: TGTGCCTGGAGCGGGGTGGGGGGATCACCCCTCCACTTT. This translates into CAWSGVGGSPLHF.

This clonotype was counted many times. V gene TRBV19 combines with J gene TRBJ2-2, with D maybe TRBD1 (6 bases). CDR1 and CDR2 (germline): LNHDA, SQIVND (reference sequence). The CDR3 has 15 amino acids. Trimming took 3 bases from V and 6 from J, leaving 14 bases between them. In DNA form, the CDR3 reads TGTGCCAGTAGTATCTCCCCAGGGGACCCCGGGGAGCTGTTTTTT. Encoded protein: CASSISPGDPGELFF.

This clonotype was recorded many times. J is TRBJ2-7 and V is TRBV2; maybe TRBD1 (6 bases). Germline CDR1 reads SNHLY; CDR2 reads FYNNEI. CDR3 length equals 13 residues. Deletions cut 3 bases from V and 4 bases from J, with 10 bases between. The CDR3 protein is CASSDLQGYEQYF. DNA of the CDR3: TGTGCCAGCAGTGATTTACAGGGTTACGAGCAGTACTTC.

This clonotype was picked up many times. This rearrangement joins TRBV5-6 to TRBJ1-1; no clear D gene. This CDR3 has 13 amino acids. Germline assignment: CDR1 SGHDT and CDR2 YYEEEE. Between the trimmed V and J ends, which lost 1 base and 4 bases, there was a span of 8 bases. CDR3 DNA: TGTGCCAGCAGCTTGAGTGATACCACTGAAGCTTTCTTT. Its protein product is CASSLSDTTEAFF. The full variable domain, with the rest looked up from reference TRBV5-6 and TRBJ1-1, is DAGVTQSPTHLIKTRGQQVTLRCSPKSGHDTVSWYQQALGQGPQFIFQYYEEEERQRGNFPDRFSGHQFPNYSSELNVNALLLGDSALYLCASSLSDTTEAFFGQGTRLTVV.

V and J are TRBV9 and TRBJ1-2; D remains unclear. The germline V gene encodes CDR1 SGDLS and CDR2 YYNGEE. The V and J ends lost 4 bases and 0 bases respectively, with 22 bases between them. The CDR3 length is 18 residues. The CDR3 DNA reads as TGTGCCAGCAGCAAAAGAGGGTTCGCGCCCTCGACTAACTATGGCTACACCTTC. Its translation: CASSKRGFAPSTNYGYTF. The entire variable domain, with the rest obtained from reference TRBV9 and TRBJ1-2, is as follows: DSGVTQTPKHLITATGQRVTLRCSPRSGDLSVYWYQQSLDQGLQFLIQYYNGEERAKGNILERFSAQQFPDLHSELNLSSLELGDSALYFCASSKRGFAPSTNYGYTFGSGTRLTVV.

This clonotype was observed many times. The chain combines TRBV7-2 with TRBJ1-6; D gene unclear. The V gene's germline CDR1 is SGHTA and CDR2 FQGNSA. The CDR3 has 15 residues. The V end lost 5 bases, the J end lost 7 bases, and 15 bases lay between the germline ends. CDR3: CASSTTGQVNSPLHF. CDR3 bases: TGTGCCAGCAGCACCACTGGCCAGGTCAATTCACCCCTCCACTTT.

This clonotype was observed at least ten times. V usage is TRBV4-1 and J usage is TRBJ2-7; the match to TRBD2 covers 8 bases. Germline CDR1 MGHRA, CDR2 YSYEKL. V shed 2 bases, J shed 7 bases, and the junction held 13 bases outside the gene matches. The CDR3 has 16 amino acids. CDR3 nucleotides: TGCGCCAGCAGCCAAAGTTCCGGGACTAGAGGCCGTGAGCAGTACTTC. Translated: CASSQSSGTRGREQYF.

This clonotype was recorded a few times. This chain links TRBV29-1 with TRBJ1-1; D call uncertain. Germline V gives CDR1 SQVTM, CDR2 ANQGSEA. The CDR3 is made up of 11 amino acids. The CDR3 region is CSFFGFRGAFF. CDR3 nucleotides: TGCAGTTTTTTCGGGTTCCGTGGAGCTTTCTTT.

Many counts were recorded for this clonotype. The CDR3 bases are TGTGCCAGCAGTTTCCAGGACAGCCGTACAGATACGCAGTATTTT. It is translated as CASSFQDSRTDTQYF. V and J are TRBV28 and TRBJ2-3; D is perhaps TRBD1 (6 bases). Trimming removed 3 bases at V and 3 bases at J, with 13 bases between. The CDR3 length is 15 residues. The germline V gene has CDR1 MDHEN and CDR2 SYDVKM.

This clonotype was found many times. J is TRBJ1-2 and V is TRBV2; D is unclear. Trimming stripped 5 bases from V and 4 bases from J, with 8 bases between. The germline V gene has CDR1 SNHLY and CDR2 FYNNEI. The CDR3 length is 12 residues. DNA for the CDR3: TGTGCCAGCAGTTCGGACCTCTATGGCTACACCTTC. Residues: CASSSDLYGYTF.

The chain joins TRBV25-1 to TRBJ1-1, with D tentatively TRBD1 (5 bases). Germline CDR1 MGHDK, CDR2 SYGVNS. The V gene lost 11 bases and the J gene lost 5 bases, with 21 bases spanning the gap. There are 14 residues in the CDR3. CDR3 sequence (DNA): TGTGCCGCGAGTCCAGGGAGACGTACTACTGAAGCTTTCTTT. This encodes CAASPGRRTTEAFF.

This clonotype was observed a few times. The CDR3 DNA reads TGCAGTGCTAGCGGACAGGGAAATCAGCCCCAGCATTTT. Encoded protein: CSASGQGNQPQHF. This chain connects TRBV20-1 to TRBJ1-5; 8 bases are shared with TRBD1. J was trimmed by 4 bases and V by 3 bases; bases with no gene match: 2. Germline V gene sequence: CDR1 DFQATT, CDR2 SNEGSKA (reference sequence). This CDR3 has 13 amino acids.

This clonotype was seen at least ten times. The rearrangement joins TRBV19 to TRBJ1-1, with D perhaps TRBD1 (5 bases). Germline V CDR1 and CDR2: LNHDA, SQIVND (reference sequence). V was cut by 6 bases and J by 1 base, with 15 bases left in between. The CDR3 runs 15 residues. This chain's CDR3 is CASRVFRDSNTEAFF. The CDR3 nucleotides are TGTGCCAGTAGGGTTTTCAGGGACTCGAACACTGAAGCTTTCTTT. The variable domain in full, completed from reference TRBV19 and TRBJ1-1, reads DGGITQSPKYLFRKEGQNVTLSCEQNLNHDAMYWYRQDPGQGLRLIYYSQIVNDFQKGDIAEGYSVSREKKESFPLTVTSAQKNPTAFYLCASRVFRDSNTEAFFGQGTRLTVV.

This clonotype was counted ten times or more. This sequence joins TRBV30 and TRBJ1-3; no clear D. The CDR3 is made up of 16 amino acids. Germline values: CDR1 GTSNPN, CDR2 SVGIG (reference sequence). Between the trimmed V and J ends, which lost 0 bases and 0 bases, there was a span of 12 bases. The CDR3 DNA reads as TGTGCCTGGAGTGTGACGGATCTGAGCTCTGGAAACACCATATATTTT. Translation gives CAWSVTDLSSGNTIYF.

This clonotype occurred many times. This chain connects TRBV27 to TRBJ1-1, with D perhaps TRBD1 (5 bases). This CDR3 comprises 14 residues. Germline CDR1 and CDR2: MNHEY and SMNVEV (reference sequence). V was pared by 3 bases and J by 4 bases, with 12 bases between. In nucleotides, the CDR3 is TGTGCCAGCAGTTTGGCAGGGTCCAGCACTGAAGCTTTCTTT. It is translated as CASSLAGSSTEAFF.

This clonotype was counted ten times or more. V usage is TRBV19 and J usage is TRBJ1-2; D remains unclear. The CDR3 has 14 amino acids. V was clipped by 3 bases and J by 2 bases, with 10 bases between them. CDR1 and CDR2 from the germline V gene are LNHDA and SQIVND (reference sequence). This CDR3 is CASSIAQVNYGYTF. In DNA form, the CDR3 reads TGTGCCAGTAGTATTGCACAAGTAAACTATGGCTACACCTTC.

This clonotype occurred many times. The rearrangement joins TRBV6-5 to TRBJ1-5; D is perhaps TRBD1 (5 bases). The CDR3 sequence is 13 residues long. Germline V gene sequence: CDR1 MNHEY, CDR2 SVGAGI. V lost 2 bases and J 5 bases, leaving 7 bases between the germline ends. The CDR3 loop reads CASSYQGHQPQHF. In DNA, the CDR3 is TGTGCCAGCAGTTACCAGGGACATCAGCCCCAGCATTTT.

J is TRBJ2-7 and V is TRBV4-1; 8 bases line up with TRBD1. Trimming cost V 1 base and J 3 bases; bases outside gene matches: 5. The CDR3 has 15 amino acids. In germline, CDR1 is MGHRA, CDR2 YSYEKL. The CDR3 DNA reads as TGCGCCAGCAGCCAAGGGCCCGGGACAGGCTACGAGCAGTACTTC. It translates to CASSQGPGTGYEQYF.

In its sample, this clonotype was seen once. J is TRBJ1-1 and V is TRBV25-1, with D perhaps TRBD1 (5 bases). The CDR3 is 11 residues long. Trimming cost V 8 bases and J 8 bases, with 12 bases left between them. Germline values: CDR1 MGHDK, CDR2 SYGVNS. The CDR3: CASLSDSEAFF. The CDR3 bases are TGTGCCAGCCTCTCAGACAGCGAAGCTTTCTTT.

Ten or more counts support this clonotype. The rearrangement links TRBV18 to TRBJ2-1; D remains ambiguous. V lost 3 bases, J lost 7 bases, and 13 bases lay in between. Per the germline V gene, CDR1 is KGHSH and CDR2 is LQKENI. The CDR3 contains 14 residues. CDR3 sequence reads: CASSPGSSKNEQFF. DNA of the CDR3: TGTGCCAGCTCACCGGGCAGCAGCAAGAATGAGCAGTTCTTC.

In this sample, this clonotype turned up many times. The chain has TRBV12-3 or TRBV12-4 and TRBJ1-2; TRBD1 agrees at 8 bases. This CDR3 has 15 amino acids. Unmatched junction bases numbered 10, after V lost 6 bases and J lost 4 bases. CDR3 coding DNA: TGTGCCAGCAGCCGAGATGGACAGGGCGGCTATGGCTACACCTTC. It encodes CASSRDGQGGYGYTF.

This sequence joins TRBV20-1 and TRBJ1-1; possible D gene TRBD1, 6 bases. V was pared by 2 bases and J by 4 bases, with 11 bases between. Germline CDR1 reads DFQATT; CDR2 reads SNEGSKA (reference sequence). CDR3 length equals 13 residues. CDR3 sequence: CSARQGRGTEAFF. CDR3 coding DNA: TGCAGTGCTAGACAGGGGCGCGGCACTGAAGCTTTCTTT.

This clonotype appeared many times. CDR3 amino acids: CASSLADRMQETQYF. As DNA, the CDR3 is TGCGCCAGCAGCTTGGCGGATAGGATGCAGGAGACCCAGTACTTC. The V gene is TRBV5-1, the J gene TRBJ2-5; D gene uncertain. The CDR3 loop spans 15 amino acids. Germline CDR1 SGHRS, CDR2 YFSETQ. Trimming took 0 bases from V and 5 from J, leaving 14 bases between them.

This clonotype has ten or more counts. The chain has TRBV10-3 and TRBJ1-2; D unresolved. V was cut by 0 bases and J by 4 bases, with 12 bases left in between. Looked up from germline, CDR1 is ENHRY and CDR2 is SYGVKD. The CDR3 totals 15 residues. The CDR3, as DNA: TGTGCCATCAGTGAGTCGATTATTCAGACCTATGGCTACACCTTC. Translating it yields CAISESIIQTYGYTF.

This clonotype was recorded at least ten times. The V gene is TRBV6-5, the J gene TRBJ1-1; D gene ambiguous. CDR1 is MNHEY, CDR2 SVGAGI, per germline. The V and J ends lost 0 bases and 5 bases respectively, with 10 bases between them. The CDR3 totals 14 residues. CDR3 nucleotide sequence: TGTGCCAGCAGTTACTCGATGGATGGAACTGAAGCTTTCTTT. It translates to CASSYSMDGTEAFF.